The entry below describes one T cell receptor (beta chain). These data originate in a study of blood T cell repertoires in COVID-19. Study information: Sources were T cells, B-cell-depleted T cells, or PBMCs; the material itself was cDNA or gDNA.

Germline V CDR1 and CDR2: SNHLY, FYNNEI. V gave up 4 bases and J gave up 7 bases; unmatched junction bases: 14. CDR3 length: 17 residues. Profiling relied on immunoSEQ multiplex PCR, and the TCRdb table lists in-frame clones only, not all of them. The data hold roughly 320,000 clones, with under 90% observed a single time. Everyone who took part was roughly 18 to 89 years old, and they came from 24 US areas. Participant-given clinical history determined each cohort assignment. The origin of this receptor is a man in his thirties or forties who had recovered from COVID-19. The J gene is TRBJ1-4, the V gene TRBV2; 8 nucleotides match TRBD1. Sequenced material: PBMCs or T cells enriched from blood (not recorded which). This CDR3 reads CASSGWQGALTPEKLFF. The CDR3, as DNA: TGTGCCAGCAGTGGATGGCAGGGGGCGCTTACTCCTGAAAAACTGTTTTTT.